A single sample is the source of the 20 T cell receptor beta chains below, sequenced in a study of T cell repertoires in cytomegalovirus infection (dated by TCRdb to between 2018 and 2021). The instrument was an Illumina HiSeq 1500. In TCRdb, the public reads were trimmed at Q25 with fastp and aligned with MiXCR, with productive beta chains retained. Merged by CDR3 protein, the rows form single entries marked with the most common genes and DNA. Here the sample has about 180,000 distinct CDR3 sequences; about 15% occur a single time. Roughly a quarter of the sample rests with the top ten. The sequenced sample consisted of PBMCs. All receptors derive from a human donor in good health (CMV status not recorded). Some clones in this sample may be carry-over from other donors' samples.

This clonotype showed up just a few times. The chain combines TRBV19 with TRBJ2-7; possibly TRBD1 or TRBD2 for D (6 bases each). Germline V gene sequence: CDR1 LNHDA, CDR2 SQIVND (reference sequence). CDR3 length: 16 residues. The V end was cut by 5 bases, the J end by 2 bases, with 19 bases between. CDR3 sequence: CASSDWATGTPYEQYF. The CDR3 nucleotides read TGTGCCAGTAGTGACTGGGCAACAGGGACTCCCTACGAGCAGTACTTC.

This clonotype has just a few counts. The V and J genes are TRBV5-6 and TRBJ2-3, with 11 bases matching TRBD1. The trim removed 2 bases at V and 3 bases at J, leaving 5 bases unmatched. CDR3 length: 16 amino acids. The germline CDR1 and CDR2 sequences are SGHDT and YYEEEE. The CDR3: CASSFRTGGGTDTQYF. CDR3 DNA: TGTGCCAGCAGCTTCCGGACAGGGGGCGGAACAGATACGCAGTATTTT.

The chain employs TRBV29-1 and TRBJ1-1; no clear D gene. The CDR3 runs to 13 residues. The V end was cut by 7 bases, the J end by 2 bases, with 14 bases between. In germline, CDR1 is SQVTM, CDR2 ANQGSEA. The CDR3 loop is CSEYGRDNTEAFF. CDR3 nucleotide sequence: TGCAGCGAATATGGACGCGACAACACTGAAGCTTTCTTT.

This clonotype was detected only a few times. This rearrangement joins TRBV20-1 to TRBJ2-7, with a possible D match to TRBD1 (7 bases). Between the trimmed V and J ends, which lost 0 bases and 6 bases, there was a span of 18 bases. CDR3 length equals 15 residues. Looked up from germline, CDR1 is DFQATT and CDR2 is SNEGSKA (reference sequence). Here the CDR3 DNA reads TGCAGTGCTAGAGACCTCACAAGACAGGGAGGCGAGCAGTACTTC. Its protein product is CSARDLTRQGGEQYF.

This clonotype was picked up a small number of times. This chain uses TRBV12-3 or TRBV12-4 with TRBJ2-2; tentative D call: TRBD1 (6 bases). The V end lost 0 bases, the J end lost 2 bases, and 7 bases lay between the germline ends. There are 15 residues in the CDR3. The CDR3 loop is CASSLADRNTGELFF. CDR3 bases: TGTGCCAGCAGTTTAGCGGACAGAAACACCGGGGAGCTGTTTTTT.

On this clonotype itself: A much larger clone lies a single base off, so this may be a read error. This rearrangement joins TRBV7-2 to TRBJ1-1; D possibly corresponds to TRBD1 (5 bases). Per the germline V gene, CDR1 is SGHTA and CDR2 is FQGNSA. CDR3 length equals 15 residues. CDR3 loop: CARSFAGTGNTEAFF. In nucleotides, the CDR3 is TGTGCCCGCAGCTTTGCCGGGACGGGGAACACTGAAGCTTTCTTT.

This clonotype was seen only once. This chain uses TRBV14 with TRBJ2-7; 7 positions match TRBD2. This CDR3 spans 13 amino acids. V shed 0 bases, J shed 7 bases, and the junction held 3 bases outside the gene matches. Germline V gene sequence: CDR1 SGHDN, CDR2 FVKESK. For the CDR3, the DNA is TGTGCCAGCAGCCAAGATTGGGGGGGAGAGCAGTACTTC. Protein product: CASSQDWGGEQYF.

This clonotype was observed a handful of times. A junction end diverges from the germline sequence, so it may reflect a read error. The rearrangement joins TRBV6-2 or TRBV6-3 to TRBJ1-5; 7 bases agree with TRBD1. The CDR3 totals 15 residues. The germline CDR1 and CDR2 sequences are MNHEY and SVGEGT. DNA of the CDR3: TGTGCCAGCAGATACTCGGACAGGCGGAATCAGCCCCAGCATTTT. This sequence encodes CASRYSDRRNQPQHF.

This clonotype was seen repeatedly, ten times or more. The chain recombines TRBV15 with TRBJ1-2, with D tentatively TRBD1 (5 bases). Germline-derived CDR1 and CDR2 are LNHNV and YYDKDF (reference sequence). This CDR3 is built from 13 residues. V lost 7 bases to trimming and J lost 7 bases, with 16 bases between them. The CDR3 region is CATTSGRQGGYTF. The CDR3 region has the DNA TGTGCCACCACCAGCGGTCGGCAGGGTGGCTACACCTTC. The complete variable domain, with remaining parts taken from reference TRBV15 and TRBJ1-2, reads DAMVIQNPRYQVTQFGKPVTLSCSQTLNHNVMYWYQQKSSQAPKLLFHYYDKDFNNEADTPDNFQSRRPNTSFCFLDIRSPGLGDTAMYLCATTSGRQGGYTFGSGTRLTVV.

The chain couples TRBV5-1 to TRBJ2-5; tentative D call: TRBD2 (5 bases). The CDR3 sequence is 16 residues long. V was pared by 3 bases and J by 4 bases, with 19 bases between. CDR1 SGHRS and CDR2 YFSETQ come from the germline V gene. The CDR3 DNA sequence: TGCGCCAGCAGCTACTTCTCTCGGGGTCCTGGAGAGACCCAGTACTTC. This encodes CASSYFSRGPGETQYF.

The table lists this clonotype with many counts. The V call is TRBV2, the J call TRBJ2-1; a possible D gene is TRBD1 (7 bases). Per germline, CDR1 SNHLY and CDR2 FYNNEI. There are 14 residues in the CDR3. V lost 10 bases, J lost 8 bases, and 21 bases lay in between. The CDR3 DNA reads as TGTGCCATCCCCCCTCTAGCAGGGGGGCATGAGCAGTTCTTC. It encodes CAIPPLAGGHEQFF.

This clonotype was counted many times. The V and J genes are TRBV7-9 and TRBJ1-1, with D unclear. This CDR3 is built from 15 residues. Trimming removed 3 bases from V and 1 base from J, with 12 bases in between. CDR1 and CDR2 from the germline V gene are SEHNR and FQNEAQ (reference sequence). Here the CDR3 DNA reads TGTGCCAGCAGCTTTGGAGTGGGTCGGAACACTGAAGCTTTCTTT. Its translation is CASSFGVGRNTEAFF.

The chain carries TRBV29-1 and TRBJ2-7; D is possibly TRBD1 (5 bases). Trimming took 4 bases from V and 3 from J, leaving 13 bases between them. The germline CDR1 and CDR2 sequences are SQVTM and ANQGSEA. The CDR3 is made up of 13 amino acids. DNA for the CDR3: TGCAGCGTTGGGCCCAGGGTCGGCTACGAGCAGTACTTC. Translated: CSVGPRVGYEQYF.

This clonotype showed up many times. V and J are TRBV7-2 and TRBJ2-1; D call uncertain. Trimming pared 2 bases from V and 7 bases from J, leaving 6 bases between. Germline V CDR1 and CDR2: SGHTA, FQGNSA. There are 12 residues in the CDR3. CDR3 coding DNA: TGTGCCAGCAGCTTATATAGGAATGAGCAGTTCTTC. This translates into CASSLYRNEQFF. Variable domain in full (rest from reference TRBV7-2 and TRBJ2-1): GAGVSQSPSNKVTEKGKDVELRCDPISGHTALYWYRQSLGQGLEFLIYFQGNSAPDKSGLPSDRFSAERTGGSVSTLTIQRTQQEDSAVYLCASSLYRNEQFFGPGTRLTVL.

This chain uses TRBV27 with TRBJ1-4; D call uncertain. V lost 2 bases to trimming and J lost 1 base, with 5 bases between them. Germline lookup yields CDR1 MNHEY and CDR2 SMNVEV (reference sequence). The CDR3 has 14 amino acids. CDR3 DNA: TGTGCCAGCAGTTTAATCAGAACTAATGAAAAACTGTTTTTT. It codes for CASSLIRTNEKLFF.

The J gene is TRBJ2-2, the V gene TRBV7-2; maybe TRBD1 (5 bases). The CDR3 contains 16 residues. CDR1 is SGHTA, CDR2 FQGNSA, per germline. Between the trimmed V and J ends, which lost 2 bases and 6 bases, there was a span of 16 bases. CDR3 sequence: CASSLPRTPQPGELFF. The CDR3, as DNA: TGTGCCAGCAGCTTACCCAGGACACCCCAGCCCGGGGAGCTGTTTTTT.

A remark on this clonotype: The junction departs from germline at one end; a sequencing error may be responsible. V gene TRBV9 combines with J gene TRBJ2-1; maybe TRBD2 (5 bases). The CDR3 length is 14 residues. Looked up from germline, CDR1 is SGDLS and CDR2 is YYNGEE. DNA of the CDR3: TGTACCAGCAGCGTAGTTGGTAGCGTCAATGAGCAGTTCTTC. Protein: CTSSVVGSVNEQFF.

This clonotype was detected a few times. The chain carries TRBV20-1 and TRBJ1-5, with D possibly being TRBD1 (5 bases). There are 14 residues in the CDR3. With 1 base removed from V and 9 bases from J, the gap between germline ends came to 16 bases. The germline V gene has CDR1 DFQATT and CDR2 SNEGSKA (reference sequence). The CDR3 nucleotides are TGCAGTGCTAGAGGGGAGGGGCGAACCAGGCCCCAGCATTTT. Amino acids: CSARGEGRTRPQHF.

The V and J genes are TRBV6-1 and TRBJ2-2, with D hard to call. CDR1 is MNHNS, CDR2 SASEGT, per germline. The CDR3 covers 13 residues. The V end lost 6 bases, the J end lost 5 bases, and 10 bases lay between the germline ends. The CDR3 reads CASRSAATGELFF. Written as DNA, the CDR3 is TGTGCCAGCAGGTCTGCCGCTACCGGGGAGCTGTTTTTT.

The CDR3 coding sequence is TGCAGCGTTAGCGGGGGGGGGACAGATACGCAGTATTTT. It is translated as CSVSGGGTDTQYF. The chain couples TRBV29-1 to TRBJ2-3; 10 bases align to TRBD2. Per germline, CDR1 SQVTM and CDR2 ANQGSEA. J was trimmed by 3 bases and V by 5 bases; bases with no gene match: 2. This CDR3 has 13 residues.